Listed below are T cell receptor beta chains from one sample, sequenced in a study of neurological immune-mediated disorders. TCRdb reanalysed the 5' RACE reads using MiXCR and keeps one entry per CDR3 protein. This table holds about 59,000 distinct CDR3 sequences, under 4.5% found once. Sequenced material: PBMCs. The receptors shown here come from a woman younger than 45 with multiple sclerosis. Each CDR3 is given with its conserved first and last residue. A D gene is named only where the DNA matches it firmly. Size values are once, few and many counts, or a class for expanded clones, and some rows have none.

>TRBV12-3/TRBV12-4|-|few|TRBJ2-2
TGTGCCAGCAGAACGAAGGGGGAGCTGTTTTTT
CASRTKGELFF
>TRBV6-5|-|-|TRBJ2-7
TGTGCCAGCAGCCCTTCTTACCGCTCCTACGAGCAGTACTTC
CASSPSYRSYEQYF
>TRBV5-1|TRBD2|many|TRBJ2-1
TGCGCCAGCAGGTACCCCAGCGGGGGCAGATACAATGAGCAGTTCTTC
CASRYPSGGRYNEQFF
>TRBV20-1|TRBD1|many|TRBJ2-4
TGCAGTGCTGAGACAGGGGGTGCCAAAAACATTCAGTACTTC
CSAETGGAKNIQYF
>TRBV7-9|-|many|TRBJ1-4
TGTGCCAGCAGAGAATCAGGGATTAAGAATGAAAAACTGTTTTTT
CASRESGIKNEKLFF
>TRBV7-9|-|few|TRBJ2-3
TGTGCCAGCAGGGAAGGTGTGCGGCAGTATTTT
CASREGVRQYF
>TRBV7-9|-|many|TRBJ2-7
TGTGCCAGCACCAATCGGGGGAAGAACTACGAGCAGTACTTC
CASTNRGKNYEQYF
>TRBV13|-|many|TRBJ1-1
TGTGCCAGCAGCTTCCACTGGGGGAACACTGAAGCTTTCTTT
CASSFHWGNTEAFF
>TRBV2|TRBD2|many|TRBJ2-1
TGTGCCAGCGGGAAGAGGACTAGCGGTTCCAATGAGCAGTTCTTC
CASGKRTSGSNEQFF
>TRBV11-2|-|many|TRBJ2-2
TGTGCCAGCAGCTTCGGGGTGGGACGGCGACCGAACACCGGGGAGCTGTTTTTT
CASSFGVGRRPNTGELFF
>TRBV3-1|-|many|TRBJ2-2
TGTGCCAGCCTTGGGACTTGGAACACCGGGGAGCTGTTTTTT
CASLGTWNTGELFF
>TRBV20-1|-|many|TRBJ2-5
TGCAGTGCTAGAGATCCCCCGGGGGGCGAGACCCAGTACTTC
CSARDPPGGETQYF
>TRBV29-1|-|-|TRBJ2-1
TGCAGCGTTGTCCGAGACTACAATGAGCAGTTCTTC
CSVVRDYNEQFF
>TRBV2|-|many|TRBJ2-7
TGTGCCAGCGGCAGGGAATCCTACGAGCAGTACTTC
CASGRESYEQYF
>TRBV20-1|-|many|TRBJ2-7
TGCAGTGCTAGAGATTTGGGCAGAGTCTACGAGCAGTACTTC
CSARDLGRVYEQYF
>TRBV29-1|-|-|TRBJ1-5
TGCAGCGTTGAAGGCGGCCCTAGCAATCAGCCCCAGAATTTT
CSVEGGPSNQPQNF
>TRBV12-3/TRBV12-4|-|many|TRBJ2-5
TGTGCCAGCACCCCAGGAGGGCAGCAAGAGACCCAGTACTTC
CASTPGGQQETQYF
>TRBV28|-|many|TRBJ2-5
TGTGCCAGCAGTCCACTAGATCACACTGAGACCCAGTACTTC
CASSPLDHTETQYF
>TRBV11-2|-|many|TRBJ2-7
TGTGCCAGCAGCTCGCCTGGGCAGACTAGCTCCTACGAGCAGTACTTC
CASSSPGQTSSYEQYF
>TRBV5-1|-|many|TRBJ1-1
TGCGCCAGCAGCTTGCGGCAGGGGACCTTGAACACTGAAGCTTTCTTT
CASSLRQGTLNTEAFF
>TRBV7-9|-|many|TRBJ2-1
TGTGCCAGCAGCCCACCCCTCCGATTGTCTCCCTACAATGAGCAGTTCTTC
CASSPPLRLSPYNEQFF
>TRBV12-3/TRBV12-4|-|many|TRBJ2-1
TGTGCCAGCAGTCACCGGGGACGTCTCAATGAGCAGTTCTTC
CASSHRGRLNEQFF
>TRBV18|TRBD1|many|TRBJ2-7
TGTGCCAGCTCTCCCGGACAGGGGGTGCTCTACGAGCAGTACTTC
CASSPGQGVLYEQYF
>TRBV29-1|TRBD1|many|TRBJ2-7
TGCAGCGTTGAACGGGACAGGGGTTACGAGCAGTACTTC
CSVERDRGYEQYF
>TRBV5-6|-|few|TRBJ1-6
TGTGCCAGCAGAGCAAATTCACCCCTCCACTTT
CASRANSPLHF
>TRBV21-1|-|many|TRBJ2-5
TGTGCCAGCAGCAAAGGAGGCGATAGCGGGGGTGTGAGGGAGACCCAGTACTTC
CASSKGGDSGGVRETQYF
>TRBV15|-|-|TRBJ2-7
TGTGCCACCAGCAGAGATCAAGGTAACGAGCAGTACTTC
CATSRDQGNEQYF
>TRBV20-1|-|few|TRBJ1-2
TGCAGTGCCGCGGACAGCGAGGGGTATGGCTACACCTTC
CSAADSEGYGYTF
>TRBV5-1|-|many|TRBJ2-2
TGCGCCAGCAGCTTAATCCCACAGGGTACTACCGGGGAGCTGTTTTTT
CASSLIPQGTTGELFF
>TRBV5-1|-|many|TRBJ2-3
TGCGCCAGCAGCTTAGAGGGTTTTGGGACAGATACGCAGTATTTT
CASSLEGFGTDTQYF
>TRBV28|-|many|TRBJ2-7
TGTGCCAGCAGCACGACTGACGCCTACGAGCAGTACTTC
CASSTTDAYEQYF
>TRBV5-1|TRBD1|many|TRBJ2-1
TGCGCCAGCAGCTTGGTTGCAGGGGGTGATGAGCAGTTCTTC
CASSLVAGGDEQFF